This T cell receptor (beta chain) is drawn from a study of blood T cells in healthy people across ages. Turning to the study itself: In model experiments, template switching was able to capture about one barcoded beta molecule for every two T cells that were present.

Sample donors were healthy Caucasian individuals that came from Russia, aged roughly 6 to 95. A sample-barcoded 5' primer and a J-beta primer mix were used in a second PCR of roughly 6 to 11 cycles. TCRdb recomputed calls from the 5' RACE reads with MiXCR, one row per CDR3 protein. The repertoire holds 850,000 to 1,300,000 distinct CDR3 sequences, with 40% to 50% as singletons. Germline CDR1 and CDR2: LGHDT and YNNKEL (reference sequence). V lost 1 base, J lost 7 bases, and 4 bases stayed unmatched. The CDR3 has 15 residues. The sample comprised blood. The source is a woman in her sixties or seventies in good health. V usage is TRBV3-1 and J usage is TRBJ2-1, with TRBD1 matching over 10 bases. The CDR3 nucleotides read TGTGCCAGCAGCCAAGGACAGGGGGCGGGGAATGAGCAGTTCTTC. This sequence encodes CASSQGQGAGNEQFF.